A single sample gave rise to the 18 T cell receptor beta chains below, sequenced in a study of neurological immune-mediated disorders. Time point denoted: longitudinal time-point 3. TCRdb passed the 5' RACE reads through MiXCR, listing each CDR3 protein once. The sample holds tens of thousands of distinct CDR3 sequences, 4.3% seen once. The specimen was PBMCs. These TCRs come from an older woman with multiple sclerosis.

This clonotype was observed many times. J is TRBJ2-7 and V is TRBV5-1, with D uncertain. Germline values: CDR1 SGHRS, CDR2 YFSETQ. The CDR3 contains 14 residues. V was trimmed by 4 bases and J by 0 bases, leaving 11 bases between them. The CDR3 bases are TGCGCCAGCAGCGGAGACACGTCCTCCTACGAGCAGTACTTC. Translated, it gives CASSGDTSSYEQYF.

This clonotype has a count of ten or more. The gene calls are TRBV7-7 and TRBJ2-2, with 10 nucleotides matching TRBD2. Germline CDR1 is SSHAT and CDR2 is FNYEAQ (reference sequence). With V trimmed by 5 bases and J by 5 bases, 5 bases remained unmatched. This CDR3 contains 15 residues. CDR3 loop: CASSRSGGSTGELFF. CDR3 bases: TGTGCCAGCAGCCGTAGCGGGGGGAGTACCGGGGAGCTGTTTTTT.

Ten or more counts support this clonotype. The CDR3 here is CSVESGTRGTDTQYF. The CDR3 DNA follows: TGCAGCGTTGAATCGGGGACTAGAGGTACAGATACGCAGTATTTT. The rearrangement links TRBV29-1 to TRBJ2-3; TRBD2 aligns across 8 bases. CDR1 is SQVTM and CDR2 is ANQGSEA in the germline V gene. Trimming removed 2 bases from V and 3 bases from J; junction bases left unmatched: 7. This CDR3 is built from 15 residues.

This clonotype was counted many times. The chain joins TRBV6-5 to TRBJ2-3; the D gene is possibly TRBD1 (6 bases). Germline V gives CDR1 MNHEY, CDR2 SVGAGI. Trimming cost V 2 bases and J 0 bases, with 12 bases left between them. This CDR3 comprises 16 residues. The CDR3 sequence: CASSYDGQTSTDTQYF. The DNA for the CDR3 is TGTGCCAGCAGTTACGACGGACAGACTAGCACAGATACGCAGTATTTT.

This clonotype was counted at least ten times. The CDR3 loop is CASSQDASGPPYNEQFF. CDR3 coding DNA: TGTGCCAGCAGCCAAGATGCCTCAGGCCCACCCTACAATGAGCAGTTCTTC. V is TRBV4-2 and J is TRBJ2-1; D gene ambiguous. From germline, CDR1 is LGHNA and CDR2 YNFKEQ. The CDR3 runs to 17 residues. V was trimmed by 0 bases and J by 2 bases, leaving 14 bases between them.

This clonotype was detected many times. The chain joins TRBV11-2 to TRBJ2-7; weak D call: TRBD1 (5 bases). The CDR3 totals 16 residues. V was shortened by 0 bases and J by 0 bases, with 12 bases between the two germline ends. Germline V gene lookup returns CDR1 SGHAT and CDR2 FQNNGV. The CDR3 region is CASSLERTPSSYEQYF. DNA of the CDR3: TGTGCCAGCAGCTTAGAGAGGACACCGAGCTCCTACGAGCAGTACTTC.

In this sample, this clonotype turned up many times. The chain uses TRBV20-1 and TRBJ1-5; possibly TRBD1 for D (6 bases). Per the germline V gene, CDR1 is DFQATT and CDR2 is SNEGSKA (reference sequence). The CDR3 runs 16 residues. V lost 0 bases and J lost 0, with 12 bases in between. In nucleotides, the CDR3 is TGCAGTGCTAGAGATCTGGGAGGGGGTAGCAATCAGCCCCAGCATTTT. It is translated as CSARDLGGGSNQPQHF.

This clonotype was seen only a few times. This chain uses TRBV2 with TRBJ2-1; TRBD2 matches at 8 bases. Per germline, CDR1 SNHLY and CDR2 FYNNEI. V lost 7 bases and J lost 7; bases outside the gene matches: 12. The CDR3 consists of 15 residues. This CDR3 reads CASNTMGGGQNEQFF. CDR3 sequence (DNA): TGTGCCAGCAATACAATGGGCGGGGGGCAGAATGAGCAGTTCTTC.

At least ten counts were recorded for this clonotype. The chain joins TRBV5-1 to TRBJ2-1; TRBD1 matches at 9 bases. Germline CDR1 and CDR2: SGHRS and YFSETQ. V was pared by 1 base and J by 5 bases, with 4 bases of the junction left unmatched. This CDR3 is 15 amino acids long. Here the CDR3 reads CASSLSGTGHNEQFF. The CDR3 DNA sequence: TGCGCCAGCAGCTTGTCGGGGACAGGGCACAATGAGCAGTTCTTC.

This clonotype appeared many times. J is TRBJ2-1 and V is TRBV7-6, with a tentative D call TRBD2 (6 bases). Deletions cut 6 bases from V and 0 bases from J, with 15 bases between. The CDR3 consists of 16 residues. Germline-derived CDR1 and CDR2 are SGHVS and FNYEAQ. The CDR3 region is CASRKLGGSSYNEQFF. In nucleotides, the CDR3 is TGTGCCAGCAGAAAATTGGGGGGAAGCTCCTACAATGAGCAGTTCTTC.

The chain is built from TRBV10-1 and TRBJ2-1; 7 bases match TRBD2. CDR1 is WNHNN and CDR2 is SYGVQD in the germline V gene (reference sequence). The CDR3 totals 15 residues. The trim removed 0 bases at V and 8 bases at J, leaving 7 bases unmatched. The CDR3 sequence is CASSESGRGWDEQFF. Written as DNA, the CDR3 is TGCGCCAGCAGTGAGTCTGGGCGGGGGTGGGATGAGCAGTTCTTC.

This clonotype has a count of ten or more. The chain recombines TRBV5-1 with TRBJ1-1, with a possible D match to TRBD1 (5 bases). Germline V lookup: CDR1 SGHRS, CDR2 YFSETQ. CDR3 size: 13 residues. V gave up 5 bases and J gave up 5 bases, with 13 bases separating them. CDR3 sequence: CASSYQGQTEAFF. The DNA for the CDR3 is TGCGCCAGCAGTTACCAGGGTCAGACTGAAGCTTTCTTT.

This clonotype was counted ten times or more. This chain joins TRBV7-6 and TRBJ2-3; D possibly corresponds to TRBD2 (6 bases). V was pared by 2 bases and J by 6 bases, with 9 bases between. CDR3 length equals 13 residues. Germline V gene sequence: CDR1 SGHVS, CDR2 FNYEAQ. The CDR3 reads CASSLSGSDTQYF. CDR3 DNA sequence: TGTGCCAGCAGCTTAAGCGGGTCCGATACGCAGTATTTT.

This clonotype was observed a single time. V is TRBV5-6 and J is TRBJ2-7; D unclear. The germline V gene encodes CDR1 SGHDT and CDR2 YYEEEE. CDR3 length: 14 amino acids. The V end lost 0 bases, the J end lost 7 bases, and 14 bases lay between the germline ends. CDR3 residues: CASSLVGSGREQYF. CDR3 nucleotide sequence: TGTGCCAGCAGCTTGGTTGGCAGTGGACGAGAGCAGTACTTC.

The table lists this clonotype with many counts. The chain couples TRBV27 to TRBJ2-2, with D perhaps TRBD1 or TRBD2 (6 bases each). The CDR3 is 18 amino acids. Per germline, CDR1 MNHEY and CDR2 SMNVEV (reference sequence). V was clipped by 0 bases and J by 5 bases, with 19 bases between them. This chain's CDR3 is CASSLSRGAIRVTGELFF. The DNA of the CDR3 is TGTGCCAGCAGTTTATCGAGGGGGGCAATTCGGGTAACCGGGGAGCTGTTTTTT.

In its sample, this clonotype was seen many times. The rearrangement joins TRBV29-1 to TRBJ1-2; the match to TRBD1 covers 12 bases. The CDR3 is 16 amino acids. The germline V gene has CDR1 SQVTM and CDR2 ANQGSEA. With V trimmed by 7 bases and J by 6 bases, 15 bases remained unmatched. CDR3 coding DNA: TGCAGCGCGCTAAAAACCGGGACAGGGGGCGGCAATGGCTACACCTTC. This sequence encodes CSALKTGTGGGNGYTF.

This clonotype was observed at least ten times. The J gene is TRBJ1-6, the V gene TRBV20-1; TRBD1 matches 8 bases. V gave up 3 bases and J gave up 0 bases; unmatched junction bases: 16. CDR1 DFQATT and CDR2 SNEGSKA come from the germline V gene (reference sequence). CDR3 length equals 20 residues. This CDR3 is CSASTRDRSRFSSYNSPLHF. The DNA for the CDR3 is TGCAGTGCTAGTACCCGGGACAGGTCCCGTTTTAGCTCCTATAATTCACCCCTCCACTTT.

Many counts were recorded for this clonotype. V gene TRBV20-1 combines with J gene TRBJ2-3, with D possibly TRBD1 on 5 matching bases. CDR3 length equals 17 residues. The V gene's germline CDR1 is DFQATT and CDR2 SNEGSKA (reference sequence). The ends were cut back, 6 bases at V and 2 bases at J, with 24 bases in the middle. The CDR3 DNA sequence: TGCAGTGCCCTCAGAGGCAGGGCCATTCCCTACACAGATACGCAGTATTTT. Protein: CSALRGRAIPYTDTQYF.